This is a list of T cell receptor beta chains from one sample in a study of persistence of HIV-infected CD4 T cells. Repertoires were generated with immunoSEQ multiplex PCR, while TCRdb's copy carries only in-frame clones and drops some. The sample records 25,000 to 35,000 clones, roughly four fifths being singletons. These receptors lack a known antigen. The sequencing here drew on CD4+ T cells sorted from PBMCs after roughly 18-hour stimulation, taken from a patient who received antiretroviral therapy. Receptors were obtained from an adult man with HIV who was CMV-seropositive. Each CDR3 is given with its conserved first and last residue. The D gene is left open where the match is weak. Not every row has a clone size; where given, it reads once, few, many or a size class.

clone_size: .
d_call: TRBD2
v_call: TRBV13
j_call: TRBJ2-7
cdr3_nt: TGTGCCAGCAGCTTAAGACTAGCGGGGGGAGTCGAGCAGTACTTC
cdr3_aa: CASSLRLAGGVEQYF

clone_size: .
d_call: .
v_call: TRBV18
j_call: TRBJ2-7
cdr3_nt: TGTGCCAGCTCACCAGCAGGGAACAACGAGCAGTACTTC
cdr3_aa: CASSPAGNNEQYF

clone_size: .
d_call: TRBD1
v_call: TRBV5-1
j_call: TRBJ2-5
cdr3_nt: TGCGCCAGCAGCTGGGGGACAGCCCAAGAGACCCAGTACTTC
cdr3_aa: CASSWGTAQETQYF

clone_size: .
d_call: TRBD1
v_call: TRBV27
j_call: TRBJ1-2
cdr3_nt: TGTGCCAGCAGTGGAGACAGGGGACCAAACTATGGCTACACCTTC
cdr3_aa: CASSGDRGPNYGYTF

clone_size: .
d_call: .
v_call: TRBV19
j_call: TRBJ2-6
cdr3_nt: TGTGCCAGTAGCTTGGGCTCTGGGGCCAACGTCCTGACTTTC
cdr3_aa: CASSLGSGANVLTF

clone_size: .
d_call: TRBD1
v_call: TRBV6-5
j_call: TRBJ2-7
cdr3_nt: TGTGCCAGCAGCAAACCGACAGGGGGCAGGTACGAGCAGTACTTC
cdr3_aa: CASSKPTGGRYEQYF

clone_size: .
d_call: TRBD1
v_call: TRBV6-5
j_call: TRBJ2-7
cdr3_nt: TGTGCCTCCATCCAAACAGGGGGCCCCTACGAGCAGTACTTC
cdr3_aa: CASIQTGGPYEQYF

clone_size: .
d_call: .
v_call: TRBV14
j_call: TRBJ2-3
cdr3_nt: TGTGCCAGCAGCCTACGGGATACGCAGTATTTT
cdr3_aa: CASSLRDTQYF

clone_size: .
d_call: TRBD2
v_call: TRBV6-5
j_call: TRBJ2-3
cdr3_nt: TGTGCCAGCAGCCATAGCGGGGTTCCGGAAGATACGCAGTATTTT
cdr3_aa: CASSHSGVPEDTQYF

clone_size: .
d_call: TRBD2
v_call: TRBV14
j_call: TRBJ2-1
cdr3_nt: TGTGCCAGCAGCCTGCGGGGGGAGCAGTTCTTC
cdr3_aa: CASSLRGEQFF

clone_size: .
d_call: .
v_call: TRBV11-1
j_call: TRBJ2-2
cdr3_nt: TGTGCCAGCAGCTTAGATGCCTCAGGTGACACCGGGGAGCTGTTTTTT
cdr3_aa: CASSLDASGDTGELFF

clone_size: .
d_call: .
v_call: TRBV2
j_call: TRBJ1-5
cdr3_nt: TGTGCCAGCAGTGTAGAAGGGAGGAGCAATCAGCCCCAGCATTTT
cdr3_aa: CASSVEGRSNQPQHF

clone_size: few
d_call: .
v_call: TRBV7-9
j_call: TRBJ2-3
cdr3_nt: TGTGCCAGCAGCTTTGAGACAGGAATCCCAGATACGCAGTATTTT
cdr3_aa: CASSFETGIPDTQYF

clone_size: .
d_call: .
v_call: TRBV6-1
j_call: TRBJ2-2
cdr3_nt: TGTGCCAGCAGTGAAAGACACAACACCGGGGAGCTGTTTTTT
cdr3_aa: CASSERHNTGELFF

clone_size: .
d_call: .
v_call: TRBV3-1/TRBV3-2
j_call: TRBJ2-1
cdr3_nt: TGTGCCAGCAGCCAACTAGAGCGGGAGCAGTTCTTC
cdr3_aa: CASSQLEREQFF

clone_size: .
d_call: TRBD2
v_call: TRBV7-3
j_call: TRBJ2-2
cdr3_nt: TGTGCCAGCAGCATCGGACTAGCGGGGACCGGGGAGCTGTTTTTT
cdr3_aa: CASSIGLAGTGELFF

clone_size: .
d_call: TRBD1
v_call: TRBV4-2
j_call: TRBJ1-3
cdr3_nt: TGTGCCAGCAGCCAAGAACCGGGGACAGGGGCAAGTGGAAACACCATATATTTT
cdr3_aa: CASSQEPGTGASGNTIYF

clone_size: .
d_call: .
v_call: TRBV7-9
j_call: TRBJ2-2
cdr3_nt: TGTGCCAGCAGCTGGGACTCTTACACCGGGGAGCTGTTTTTT
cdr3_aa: CASSWDSYTGELFF

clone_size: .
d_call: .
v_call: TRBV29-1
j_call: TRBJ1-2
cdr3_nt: TGCAGCGTGAGCGTTACTAACTATGGCTACACCTTC
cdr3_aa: CSVSVTNYGYTF